The clone carrying this T cell receptor beta chain has only one observation. Its antigen is still unknown. The data derive from a study of cytomegalovirus exposure and HLA in healthy donors. In the study overall: Falling in the Caucasian-associated ancestry cluster were approximately 84% of about 400 genotyped donors.

Whole-study findings and limits: Sequencing likely produced, as an artifact, a cluster of highly shared sequence variants. It has been reported that TCR beta sequences accurately predicted the HLA-A and HLA-B alleles of most subjects.

The CDR3 is 13 amino acids. Trimming stripped 2 bases from V and 6 bases from J, with 10 bases between. From germline, CDR1 is MNHNS and CDR2 SASEGT. Both 60 Vbeta primers and 13 Jbeta primers went into the PCR. Data came from immunoSEQ multiplex PCR; TCRdb stores just in-frame clones and leaves some out. The sample has under 200,000 clones; 60% to 85% are singletons. The sequenced material came from PBMCs. The receptor's source is a female donor in good health and CMV-seronegative. V gene TRBV6-1 combines with J gene TRBJ1-2; the D gene is possibly TRBD1 (5 bases). In DNA, the CDR3 is TGTGCCAGCAGTGAACAGGGTGGAAATGGCTACACCTTC. This codes for CASSEQGGNGYTF.